One and the same sample provided the 5 T cell receptor beta chains below, sequenced in a study of cytomegalovirus exposure and HLA in healthy donors. The PCR employed 60 Vbeta primers together with 13 Jbeta primers. Some clones are missing from TCRdb's copy, which holds only in-frame ones; the method was immunoSEQ multiplex PCR. The repertoire includes 25,000 to 35,000 clones, 65% of them detected once, and under 25% sits in the top ten. The sample was PBMCs. The receptors here all came from a man aged 45 to 65 in good health and CMV-seropositive.

The chain joins TRBV7-9 to TRBJ1-1; unclear D gene. Between the trimmed V and J ends, which lost 4 bases and 4 bases, there was a span of 13 bases. CDR3 length: 14 amino acids. Germline V CDR1 and CDR2: SEHNR, FQNEAQ (reference sequence). The CDR3 loop is CASSSPFLSTEAFF. The CDR3 bases are TGTGCCAGCAGCTCTCCCTTTTTATCCACTGAAGCTTTCTTT.

The gene calls are TRBV9 and TRBJ2-3, with D tentatively TRBD1 (6 bases). The CDR3 is 15 amino acids. V lost 1 base, J lost 1 base, and 10 bases lay in between. CDR1 is SGDLS and CDR2 is YYNGEE in the germline V gene. The CDR3 sequence: CASSVFEGGTDTQYF. CDR3 nucleotides: TGTGCCAGCAGCGTATTTGAGGGGGGCACAGATACGCAGTATTTT.

The chain combines TRBV27 with TRBJ2-5; the D gene is possibly TRBD1 (5 bases). The CDR3 extends over 12 amino acids. Germline V gene lookup returns CDR1 MNHEY and CDR2 SMNVEV (reference sequence). Trimming shortened V by 3 bases and J by 9 bases, and 11 bases separated the two germline ends. The CDR3 here is CASSFFQGPQYF. The CDR3 DNA reads as TGTGCCAGCAGTTTTTTTCAGGGCCCCCAGTACTTC.

This chain joins TRBV6-5 and TRBJ1-2, with 7 bases aligning to TRBD1. With 5 bases clipped from V and 10 bases from J, the junction kept 7 bases outside the gene matches. The CDR3 consists of 12 residues. Germline V gives CDR1 MNHEY, CDR2 SVGAGI. The chain's CDR3 is CASSRQGRDYTF. The CDR3 DNA follows: TGTGCCAGCAGTCGACAGGGAAGGGACTACACCTTC.

The rearrangement joins TRBV7-8 to TRBJ1-6, with D uncertain. The V gene lost 5 bases and the J gene lost 3 bases, with 11 bases spanning the gap. There are 15 residues in the CDR3. The V gene's germline CDR1 is SGHVS and CDR2 FQNEAQ. Here the CDR3 DNA reads TGTGCCAGCAGCCTAACGGGAGGCTATAATTCACCCCTCCACTTT. It translates to CASSLTGGYNSPLHF.